Listed below are T cell receptor beta chains from one sample, sequenced in a study of shared clonotypes between healthy human individuals. Profiled with immunoSEQ multiplex PCR; TCRdb holds only in-frame clones, not every one. The repertoire holds nearly 2 million clones, about 94% seen once, with roughly 1% in the top ten. Sample: naive CD8+ T cells sorted from blood. Receptors were obtained from a man younger than 30 in good health. CDR3s include the opening cysteine and the closing phenylalanine or tryptophan. The D gene is left open where the match is weak. Clone size is given for some rows only: seen once, a few or many times, or a class if the clone is expanded.

once TRBJ2-2 TRBV9 - TGTGCCAGCAGCCCGTCCGAAGACAGGATTCGCCGGGAGCTGTTTTTT CASSPSEDRIRRELFF
- TRBJ2-5 TRBV5-1 - TGCGCCAGCAGCTTGTCTCGGGGGAGAGAGACCCAGTACTTC CASSLSRGRETQYF
- TRBJ2-5 TRBV5-4 TRBD2 TGTGCCAGCAGCCCCGAAGCGGGAGATGAGACCCAGTACTTC CASSPEAGDETQYF
- TRBJ2-7 TRBV28 - TGTGCCCGTGCGGGACACCTTTCCTACGAGCAGTACTTC CARAGHLSYEQYF
- TRBJ2-7 TRBV7-6 TRBD1 TGTGCCAGCAGCGCACGACAGGGCTACGAGCAGTACTTC CASSARQGYEQYF
- TRBJ2-5 TRBV6-6 TRBD2 TGTGCCAGCAGCTTACTTGCGGGGGGAGAGACCCAGTACTTC CASSLLAGGETQYF
once TRBJ2-3 TRBV6-5 TRBD2 TGTGCCAGCAGTTACTCGGGCGGGGGGGGCACAGATACGCAGTATTTT CASSYSGGGGTDTQYF
- TRBJ2-7 TRBV7-2 - TGTGCCAGCAGCTTAGCCCCCGTGACCTACGAGCAGTACTTC CASSLAPVTYEQYF
- TRBJ2-7 TRBV4-3 - TGCGCCAGCAGCCAAGATAGGTCTTCAGTATACGAGCAGTACTTC CASSQDRSSVYEQYF
- TRBJ1-3 TRBV2 - TGTGCCAGCCAGACGAGGACAGTCTTAAGGGAACGGATATATTTT CASQTRTVLRERIYF
- TRBJ1-2 TRBV30 TRBD1 TGTGCCCTGGGCAGGGGGGTAATGGGCTATGGCTACACCTTC CALGRGVMGYGYTF
- TRBJ1-4 TRBV7-8 - TGTGCCAGCGCGACAGGTGCAACTAATGAAAAACTGTTTTTT CASATGATNEKLFF